This TCR beta chain was recovered during a study of monozygotic twins with inflammatory bowel disease. Points from the study as a whole: It was in IBD patients that TCRbeta diversity (inverse Simpson) was lower than in healthy co-twins. IBD patients exhibited fewer clonotypes shared with other individuals than healthy twins, particularly with disease activity.

From germline, CDR1 is SGDLS and CDR2 YYNGEE. This CDR3 comprises 15 residues. Comments on this clonotype: Its antigen is unidentified.

From roughly 4,000 ng of total RNA, each TCR library was prepared. cDNA for TCRalpha and TCRbeta was amplified by nested PCRs of about 15 then 9 cycles. One entry per CDR3 protein, without DNA, is what TCRdb gives after re-calling the 5' RACE reads. The table for this sample gives around 450,000 distinct CDR3 sequences. The chain is built from TRBV9 and TRBJ2-7; TCRdb reports TRBD1, a call that lacks DNA to check it against. The receptor's source is a human donor with ulcerative colitis or Crohn's disease, or a healthy co-twin of an affected twin (not recorded which). The sample consisted of blood. CDR3 sequence reads: CASSGGQARTYEQYF.